The 14 T cell receptor beta chains below were found in one sample sequenced in a study of Ad26.COV2.S vaccination and SARS-CoV-2 variants. The repertoire was sequenced with immunoSEQ multiplex PCR; TCRdb's copy has only in-frame clones and lacks some. This sample carries about 410,000 clones, approximately 91% of them seen once, and the ten largest clones take about 1.9%. Stated treatment: about 20 received Ad26.COV2.S at low or high dose, single or two shots; about 5 received placebo; per-sample allocation not given. Samples analyzed were those drawn on day 63 after the first vaccine or placebo injection. Sequences were derived from peripheral blood, sampled in a trial of Ad26.COV2.S vaccine versus placebo. The receptors come from a person between 18 and 59 years old who received the Ad26.COV2.S COVID-19 vaccine or a placebo.

The V gene is TRBV6-2 or TRBV6-3, the J gene TRBJ2-7, with unresolved D. Deletions cut 0 bases from V and 3 bases from J, with 12 bases between. The CDR3 is 15 amino acids. Germline V gene lookup returns CDR1 MNHEY and CDR2 SVGEGT. Here the CDR3 reads CASSYSVDTHYEQYF. CDR3 coding DNA: TGTGCCAGCAGTTACTCGGTCGACACACACTACGAGCAGTACTTC.

This rearrangement joins TRBV2 to TRBJ1-4; tentative D call: TRBD1 (5 bases). The CDR3 extends over 14 amino acids. Per germline, CDR1 SNHLY and CDR2 FYNNEI. The V and J ends lost 6 bases and 10 bases respectively, with 18 bases between them. The CDR3 coding sequence is TGTGCCAGCAGGAGGGACTCCCCGCGGGGAAAACTGTTTTTT. This translates into CASRRDSPRGKLFF.

The V gene is TRBV9, the J gene TRBJ1-4, with a tentative D call TRBD1 (5 bases). The CDR3 runs to 16 residues. V lost 3 bases, J lost 7 bases, and 19 bases lay in between. Per germline, CDR1 SGDLS and CDR2 YYNGEE. The CDR3 region has the DNA TGTGCCAGCAGCGCGACCTCACAGGCGTCGGGTGAAAAACTGTTTTTT. This translates into CASSATSQASGEKLFF.

The chain joins TRBV28 to TRBJ1-3; TRBD1 might be the D (5 bases). CDR3 length equals 15 residues. From germline, CDR1 is MDHEN and CDR2 SYDVKM. The ends were cut back, 6 bases at V and 4 bases at J, with 16 bases in the middle. CDR3 sequence reads: CASSPVGRAGNTIYF. DNA of the CDR3: TGTGCCAGCAGCCCCGTGGGCAGGGCCGGAAACACCATATATTTT.

The chain is built from TRBV27 and TRBJ2-7, with D possibly matching TRBD2 (6 bases). The V gene's germline CDR1 is MNHEY and CDR2 SMNVEV (reference sequence). The CDR3 covers 15 residues. Trimming removed 5 bases at V and 3 bases at J, with 17 bases between. This CDR3 reads CASSPWGVGSYEQYF. For the CDR3, the DNA is TGTGCCAGCAGTCCATGGGGGGTCGGGAGCTACGAGCAGTACTTC.

CDR3 in amino acids: CASSQDRGGHYEQYF. Here the CDR3 DNA reads TGCGCCAGCAGCCAAGACAGGGGGGGACACTACGAGCAGTACTTC. The V gene is TRBV4-1, the J gene TRBJ2-7, with D perhaps assigned TRBD1 or TRBD2 (7 bases each). The CDR3 is 15 amino acids. The V and J ends lost 0 bases and 3 bases respectively, with 12 bases between them. CDR1 and CDR2 from the germline V gene are MGHRA and YSYEKL.

This sequence joins TRBV11-2 and TRBJ2-7; D gene unclear. The V gene lost 1 base and the J gene lost 3 bases, with 10 bases spanning the gap. The germline V gene encodes CDR1 SGHAT and CDR2 FQNNGV. This CDR3 is 14 amino acids long. The CDR3 here is CASSLVGNHYEQYF. Here the CDR3 DNA reads TGTGCCAGCAGCTTAGTTGGGAACCACTACGAGCAGTACTTC.

CDR3 sequence: CASSFWDRPYEQYF. CDR3 nucleotides: TGTGCCAGCAGCTTCTGGGACCGGCCCTACGAGCAGTACTTC. The gene calls are TRBV7-9 and TRBJ2-7; D could derive from TRBD1 or TRBD2 (5 bases each). This CDR3 contains 14 residues. Germline CDR1 reads SEHNR; CDR2 reads FQNEAQ (reference sequence). Trimming removed 3 bases at V and 2 bases at J, with 11 bases between.

The V gene is TRBV29-1, the J gene TRBJ1-2, with 9 bases identical to TRBD1. From germline, CDR1 is SQVTM and CDR2 ANQGSEA. The V segment lost 6 bases and the J segment 4 bases; nucleotides outside the gene matches: 9. The CDR3 extends over 14 amino acids. The CDR3 sequence is CSVPGQGFFYGYTF. CDR3 in DNA: TGCAGCGTCCCGGGACAGGGATTTTTCTATGGCTACACCTTC.

This clone was counted many times. This sequence joins TRBV6-1 and TRBJ1-2, with TRBD1 matching 12 bases. From germline, CDR1 is MNHNS and CDR2 SASEGT. This CDR3 is 17 amino acids long. Germline trimming cut 2 bases from V and 6 bases from J; bases unmatched to any gene: 10. The CDR3 is CASSESPGDRGLDGYTF. Here the CDR3 DNA reads TGTGCCAGCAGTGAATCACCAGGGGACAGGGGGCTGGATGGCTACACCTTC.

This chain links TRBV6-4 with TRBJ2-3; 7 bases map to TRBD2. This CDR3 has 14 residues. Losses at the gene ends were 10 bases for V and 1 base for J; bases not matched to a gene: 8. Per the germline V gene, CDR1 is MRHNA and CDR2 is SNTAGT. CDR3 protein: CATGAGDGTDTQYF. The DNA for the CDR3 is TGTGCCACCGGGGCGGGAGACGGCACAGATACGCAGTATTTT.

J is TRBJ1-1 and V is TRBV7-2; D is unclear. Germline lookup yields CDR1 SGHTA and CDR2 FQGNSA. Trimming cost V 5 bases and J 8 bases, with 9 bases left between them. The CDR3 loop spans 11 amino acids. The CDR3 here is CASSVGGEAFF. CDR3 sequence (DNA): TGTGCCAGCAGCGTGGGAGGGGAAGCTTTCTTT.

The chain couples TRBV6-5 to TRBJ1-1; 7 positions agree with TRBD1. V lost 2 bases, J lost 0 bases, and 3 bases stayed unmatched. CDR1 is MNHEY and CDR2 is SVGAGI in the germline V gene. The CDR3 totals 15 residues. This CDR3 is CASSYPDRVNTEAFF. The CDR3 bases are TGTGCCAGCAGTTACCCCGACAGGGTGAACACTGAAGCTTTCTTT.

The J gene is TRBJ1-2, the V gene TRBV19; no clear D. The V end lost 8 bases, the J end lost 4 bases, and 26 bases lay between the germline ends. The CDR3 has 17 residues. Per the germline V gene, CDR1 is LNHDA and CDR2 is SQIVND (reference sequence). CDR3 in amino acids: CASLAFPRPGKAYGYTF. DNA for the CDR3: TGTGCCAGTCTTGCTTTCCCCAGGCCCGGGAAAGCCTATGGCTACACCTTC.